A single sample is the source of the 14 T cell receptor beta chains below, sequenced in a study of shared clonotypes between healthy human individuals. Method: immunoSEQ multiplex PCR; TCRdb's copy keeps in-frame clones and lacks some. The sample includes over 1.5 million clones, about 98% of them seen just once. The sequenced sample was naive CD4+ T cells sorted from blood. As to subset: CD45RA+ positively selected. The receptor source for this set is a young man in good health.

The genes are TRBV7-2 and TRBJ2-5; the D gene is possibly TRBD2 (5 bases). The length of the CDR3 is 18 residues. Germline CDR1 reads SGHTA; CDR2 reads FQGNSA. The V and J ends lost 4 bases and 1 base respectively, with 22 bases between them. Here the CDR3 reads CASSSHVVAGRGQETQYF. The CDR3 region has the DNA TGTGCCAGCAGCTCCCACGTGGTGGCGGGCCGGGGCCAAGAGACCCAGTACTTC.

The chain recombines TRBV5-1 with TRBJ2-7; 9 bases match TRBD1. The germline gives CDR1 SGHRS, CDR2 YFSETQ. V was pared by 5 bases and J by 3 bases, with 3 bases of the junction left unmatched. The CDR3 has 13 amino acids. The CDR3 is CASRTGQGYEQYF. CDR3 sequence (DNA): TGCGCCAGCAGAACGGGACAGGGCTACGAGCAGTACTTC.

The V call is TRBV7-9, the J call TRBJ2-1; 13 positions agree with TRBD2. The CDR3 sequence is 14 residues long. With V trimmed by 6 bases and J by 8 bases, 4 bases remained unmatched. CDR1 is SEHNR and CDR2 is FQNEAQ in the germline V gene (reference sequence). CDR3 protein: CASRRTSGSYEQFF. The CDR3 DNA reads as TGTGCCAGCAGGCGGACTAGCGGGAGCTATGAGCAGTTCTTC.

This chain joins TRBV6-1 and TRBJ2-7; 8 bases agree with TRBD2. The CDR3 runs 18 residues. The J segment lost 5 bases and the V segment lost 1 base, leaving 16 bases of the junction unmatched. Per germline, CDR1 MNHNS and CDR2 SASEGT. The CDR3 reads CASSEGYGSGRFVDEQYF. The CDR3 DNA sequence: TGTGCCAGCAGTGAAGGTTATGGCAGCGGGAGATTCGTGGACGAGCAGTACTTC.

The CDR3 loop reads CASEGRSKPSGNTIYF. In DNA form, the CDR3 reads TGTGCCAGTGAGGGTCGGAGCAAACCCTCTGGAAACACCATATATTTT. The V and J genes are TRBV7-9 and TRBJ1-3; D not certain. Germline CDR1 is SEHNR and CDR2 is FQNEAQ (reference sequence). V lost 9 bases, J lost 0 bases, and 18 bases lay in between. The CDR3 runs to 16 residues. The full variable domain, its missing parts supplied by reference TRBV7-9 and TRBJ1-3, is DTGVSQNPRHKITKRGQNVTFRCDPISEHNRLYWYRQTLGQGPEFLTYFQNEAQLEKSRLLSDRFSAERPKGSFSTLEIQRTEQGDSAMYLCASEGRSKPSGNTIYFGEGSWLTVV.

V and J are TRBV18 and TRBJ1-2; D is ambiguous. Between the trimmed V and J ends, which lost 2 bases and 4 bases, there was a span of 11 bases. CDR1 and CDR2 from the germline V gene are KGHSH and LQKENI. CDR3 length equals 14 residues. CDR3 sequence (DNA): TGTGCCAGCTCACCAGAAGGGAGTAGCTATGGCTACACCTTC. It yields the protein CASSPEGSSYGYTF.

The chain employs TRBV15 and TRBJ2-5, with D tentatively TRBD2 (5 bases). Trimming stripped 8 bases from V and 5 bases from J, with 15 bases between. The CDR3 covers 13 residues. Germline-derived CDR1 and CDR2 are LNHNV and YYDKDF (reference sequence). This CDR3 is CATAPGWRETQYF. Written as DNA, the CDR3 is TGTGCCACCGCCCCGGGTTGGAGGGAGACCCAGTACTTC.

The CDR3 DNA is TGCGCCAGCAGCACAGGGCTAGCGGGGTACACAGATACGCAGTATTTT. The encoded protein is CASSTGLAGYTDTQYF. This sequence joins TRBV5-1 and TRBJ2-3; 9 nucleotides align to TRBD2. After removal of 4 bases from V and 2 bases from J, the junction contained 8 bases not matched to a gene. The CDR3 totals 16 residues. Germline V gene sequence: CDR1 SGHRS, CDR2 YFSETQ.

The chain recombines TRBV19 with TRBJ1-1, with D unclear. The CDR3 loop spans 13 amino acids. V was clipped by 8 bases and J by 1 base, with 11 bases between them. Germline V lookup: CDR1 LNHDA, CDR2 SQIVND (reference sequence). The CDR3 spells CASHGRANTEAFF. CDR3 DNA: TGTGCCAGTCATGGGCGGGCGAACACTGAAGCTTTCTTT.

V is TRBV5-1 and J is TRBJ2-7; D is uncertain. This CDR3 has 14 amino acids. The V end lost 1 base, the J end lost 6 bases, and 14 bases lay between the germline ends. Per germline, CDR1 SGHRS and CDR2 YFSETQ. This CDR3 reads CASSLIGPPTEQYF. The CDR3 nucleotides read TGCGCCAGCAGCTTGATTGGCCCCCCTACCGAGCAGTACTTC. Together with reference TRBV5-1 and TRBJ2-7, the CDR3 gives the full variable domain: KAGVTQTPRYLIKTRGQQVTLSCSPISGHRSVSWYQQTPGQGLQFLFEYFSETQRNKGNFPGRFSGRQFSNSRSEMNVSTLELGDSALYLCASSLIGPPTEQYFGPGTRLTVT.

The V call is TRBV5-5, the J call TRBJ1-1; D possibly corresponds to TRBD1 (5 bases). Germline lookup yields CDR1 SGHKS and CDR2 YYEKEE (reference sequence). The CDR3 is 14 amino acids. Trimming stripped 5 bases from V and 0 bases from J, with 11 bases between. The CDR3 DNA follows: TGTGCCAGCAGTTCGGGGCTCTTGAACACTGAAGCTTTCTTT. Translating gives CASSSGLLNTEAFF.

This rearrangement joins TRBV11-3 to TRBJ2-3; D may be TRBD1 (5 bases). The CDR3 length is 16 residues. V was trimmed by 7 bases and J by 1 base, leaving 18 bases between them. Germline V gene data show CDR1 as SGHNT and CDR2 as YENEEA. The CDR3 spells CASTPTRQGGTDTQYF. The CDR3 DNA sequence: TGTGCCAGCACCCCGACGAGGCAGGGTGGCACAGATACGCAGTATTTT. The variable domain in full, with the rest retrieved from reference TRBV11-3 and TRBJ2-3, is EAGVVQSPRYKIIEKKQPVAFWCNPISGHNTLYWYLQNLGQGPELLIRYENEEAVDDSQLPKDRFSAERLKGVDSTLKIQPAELGDSAVYLCASTPTRQGGTDTQYFGPGTRLTVL.

With respect to this clone: Additional DNA sequences in this sample encode the identical CDR3. CDR3 coding DNA: TGCGCCAGCAGCTTCGGACTAGCGGGATACAATGAGCAGTTCTTC. Its translation: CASSFGLAGYNEQFF. The chain carries TRBV5-1 and TRBJ2-1; 12 positions agree with TRBD2. Germline CDR1 is SGHRS and CDR2 is YFSETQ. V dropped 2 bases and J dropped 4; count of bases not matched to a gene: 1. The length of the CDR3 is 15 residues.

The chain employs TRBV11-2 and TRBJ2-7; 10 bases map to TRBD1. CDR1 is SGHAT, CDR2 FQNNGV, per germline. The CDR3 covers 16 residues. Losses at the gene ends were 1 base for V and 0 bases for J; bases not matched to a gene: 3. The CDR3 bases are TGTGCCAGCAGCTTAGTGGGGACAGGGGTCTCCTACGAGCAGTACTTC. Translation gives CASSLVGTGVSYEQYF. The variable domain in full, completed from reference TRBV11-2 and TRBJ2-7, reads EAGVAQSPRYKIIEKRQSVAFWCNPISGHATLYWYQQILGQGPKLLIQFQNNGVVDDSQLPKDRFSAERLKGVDSTLKIQPAKLEDSAVYLCASSLVGTGVSYEQYFGPGTRLTVT.